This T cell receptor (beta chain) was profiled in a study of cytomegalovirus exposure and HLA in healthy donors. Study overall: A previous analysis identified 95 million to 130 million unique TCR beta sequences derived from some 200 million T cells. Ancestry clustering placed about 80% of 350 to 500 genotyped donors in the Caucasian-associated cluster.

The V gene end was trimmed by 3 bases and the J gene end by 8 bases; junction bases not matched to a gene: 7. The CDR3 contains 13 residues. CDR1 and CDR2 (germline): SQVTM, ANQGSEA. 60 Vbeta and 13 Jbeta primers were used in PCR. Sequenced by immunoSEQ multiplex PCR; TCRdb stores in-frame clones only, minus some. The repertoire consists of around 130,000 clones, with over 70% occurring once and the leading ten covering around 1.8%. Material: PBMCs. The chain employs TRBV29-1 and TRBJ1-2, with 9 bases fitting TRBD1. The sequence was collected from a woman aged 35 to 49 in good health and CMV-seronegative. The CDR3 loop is CSVERQGVGGYTF. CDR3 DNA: TGCAGCGTTGAGAGACAGGGGGTTGGAGGCTACACCTTC.